This TCR beta chain was retrieved from a study of T cell responses to AZD1222 COVID-19 vaccine. Clones were read by immunoSEQ multiplex PCR, and TCRdb kept only the in-frame ones, dropping some. The profile covers just under 150,000 clones, with approximately 86% appearing a single time and 5.1% taken by the ten largest. Per germline, CDR1 SGHNT and CDR2 YYREEE (reference sequence). This CDR3 spans 16 amino acids. J lost 9 bases, V lost 0 bases, and 8 bases had no gene match. Sequenced material: peripheral blood, taken 28 days after the second AZD1222 dose. The chain is built from TRBV5-4 and TRBJ2-1, with TRBD2 matching over 11 bases. This sequence originates from an adult who received the AZD1222 COVID-19 vaccine. The CDR3: CASSLAGLAGGPEQFF. CDR3 in DNA: TGTGCCAGCAGCTTGGCCGGGCTAGCGGGAGGCCCTGAGCAGTTCTTC.